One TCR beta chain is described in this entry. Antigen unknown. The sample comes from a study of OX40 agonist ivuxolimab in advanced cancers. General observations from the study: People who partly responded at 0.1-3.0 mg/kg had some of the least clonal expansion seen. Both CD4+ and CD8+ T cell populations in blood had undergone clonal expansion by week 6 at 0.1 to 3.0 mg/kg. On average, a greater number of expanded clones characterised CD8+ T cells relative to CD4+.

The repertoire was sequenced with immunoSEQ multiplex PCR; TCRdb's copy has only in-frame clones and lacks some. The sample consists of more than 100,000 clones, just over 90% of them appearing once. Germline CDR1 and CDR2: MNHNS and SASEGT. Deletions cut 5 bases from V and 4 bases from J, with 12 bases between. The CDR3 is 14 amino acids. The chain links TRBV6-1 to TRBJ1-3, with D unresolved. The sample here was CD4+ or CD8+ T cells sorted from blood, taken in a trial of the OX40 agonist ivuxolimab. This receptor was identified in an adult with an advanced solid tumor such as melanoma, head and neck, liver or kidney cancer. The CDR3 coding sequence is TGTGCCAGCAGTCTCCTCCGGGCAGGAAACACCATATATTTT. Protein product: CASSLLRAGNTIYF.